This TCR beta chain comes out of a study of cytomegalovirus exposure and HLA in healthy donors (dated by TCRdb to the late 2010s). For the study in its entirety: An earlier analysis of under 600 of the donors reported 250 to 300 Gb of sequence data and roughly 100 million unique TCR beta sequences from roughly 180 million T cells. An early release that covered around 590 HLA-typed donors contained about 300 gigabases of sequencing data and tens of millions of unique TCR sequences. The genetic ancestry cluster associated with self-reported Caucasian donors included 81% of the 350 to 500 genotyped donors. The study aimed to test whether signatures of past pathogen exposure could be identified by cataloging public T cell receptors. The study used immunosequencing to profile the T cell repertoires of approximately 690 subjects and linked those repertoires to cytomegalovirus serostatus. Besides the first cohort of under 700 subjects, a separate validation cohort made up of some 110 different subjects was used. To predict cytomegalovirus infection status, the study brought together high-throughput TCR immunosequencing, statistical association of individual TCRs with disease status, and machine learning. In a later analysis, previously published TCR beta repertoires from some 640 donors were re-analyzed and high-resolution HLA genotyping was added so that TCR occurrence patterns could be studied. The later analysis used no new phenotypic data to find candidate immune exposures, relying instead on TCR beta sequences and their occurrence across donors. In an earlier analysis of 500 to 650 of the donors, high-throughput TCR beta sequencing was used to judge whether each TCR beta V gene segment behaved as functional or pseudogenic. Donor age, sex, ethnicity and CMV serostatus were compiled together with the repertoire data. A later genetic analysis used genome-wide SNP genotypes for about three fifths of the 666 donors, treating that subset as a discovery cohort. Every repertoire in the discovery cohort had been generated on one and the same sequencing platform. Class I and class II HLA loci were covered by the typing at four-digit resolution. Typing coverage varied by locus: roughly 629-630 donors for A, B, C, DRB1 and DQB1; 522 for DQA1; over 600 for DPA1; approximately 450 for DPB1. Roughly five DR-DQ haplotypes were handled as single units for association and clustering, since linkage in the cohort was strong. On average, around 240,000 unique TCR beta nucleotide sequences were sequenced per donor among fewer than 500 genotyped donors of the cohort, with approximately 18% of those sequences being non-productive. The investigation overall reported the following: A further reported finding was that TCR beta sequences accurately predicted the HLA-A and HLA-B alleles for most subjects in the first cohort. According to a later analysis, most CMV-associated TCR beta chains appeared to be HLA-restricted, and the HLA associations seemed to be driven largely by CMV exposure. The presence/absence analyses assumed that sequencing depth was roughly uniform across donors, and that assumption may not be true. It was suggested by the authors that the approach could potentially be generalized to other disease states and immunological phenotypes. The study listed 150 to 200 TCR beta chains as associated with cytomegalovirus. Broadly in line with IMGT annotations, most TCR beta V segments showed up in productive rearrangements about 87% or about 30% of the time in an earlier analysis of some 590 of the donors. In a later analysis, the rate of TCR association differed among HLA loci, with DRB1 alleles having the most associated TCRs and HLA-C alleles having the fewest. Because counts were too low, 15 to 20 rarely observed V segments, including chromosome 9 orphons, were excluded from the earlier analysis of roughly 580 of the donors. In a later analysis, HLA-associated TCR beta chains were found to be more clonally expanded and to have lower generation probabilities than equally common non-associated chains. Across donors, most TCR sequences were observed very rarely, whereas some public TCRs were present in many individuals. The classifier was reported to diagnose cytomegalovirus status with high specificity and sensitivity in both the original and validation cohorts. Three of the identified cytomegalovirus-associated TCR beta chains were confirmed in vitro to be specific for cytomegalovirus antigens. In a later analysis, some 18,000 TCR beta sequences were associated with specific HLA alleles at a false discovery rate of 0.05. The cohort was sequenced for TCR beta chains only, and without alpha or paired-chain data the features that could be detected were limited. Because HLA typing was unavailable for some donors at each locus, only the typed subset was used in association tests. Linkage disequilibrium might explain the correlated functional status among segregating V segments, but an unknown experimental factor could not be excluded. The sequencing pipeline was judged likely to have produced a cluster of highly shared sequence variants as a technical artifact. Assigning TCR associations to individual alleles was difficult when HLA alleles, especially DR and DQ, strongly co-occurred. In a later genetic analysis, fewer N-insertions in productive TCRs were reported among donors in an Asian-associated ancestry cluster than the approximately 630-donor mean. CMV serostatus was the only immune exposure information available for the cohort. V-gene and J-gene trimming of TCR beta chains was associated with a missense DCLRE1C variant in a later genetic analysis, and the association was replicated in an independent cohort. Several of the top co-occurrence clusters appeared to be linked to parvovirus B19, influenza, CMV and Epstein-Barr virus, according to a later analysis.

The library relied on the immunoSEQ multiplex PCR assay. A mixture of 60 forward primers for TCR Vbeta segments and 13 reverse primers for TCR Jbeta segments was used in the multiplex PCR. A multiplex PCR assay on genomic DNA amplified the CDR3 region of rearranged TCR beta genes. The amplified TCR beta libraries were sequenced on the Illumina HiSeq System as 87-base-pair reads. As for the original processing: Across the 600 to 700 repertoires, a later analysis counted some 81 million unique TCR beta chains, roughly 11 million of which were shared by at least two donors. To remove PCR and sequencing errors, raw reads were error-corrected and collapsed into unique sequences using a nearest-neighbor algorithm that merged closely related sequences. CDR3 sequences were aligned to IMGT reference sequences to assign V, D and J gene segments. For a sequence to be retained, a match of at least six nucleotides to both a V gene segment and a J gene segment was required. Rearrangements were called productive when the CDR3 lacked stop codons and stayed in frame with V and J; all others were non-productive. Following IMGT convention, CDR3 was defined as the stretch from the second conserved V-encoded cysteine to the conserved J-encoded phenylalanine. The earlier analysis of about 620 of the donors excluded sequences that lacked an unambiguous match to a single V gene segment. In an earlier analysis of several hundred of the donors, a V segment was called functional when productive rearrangements were above 56.7%, and segregating when the standard deviation between donors exceeded 5%. A statistical classification framework was built for diagnosing cytomegalovirus status from the catalog of TCR beta chain sequences. A later analysis assigned V and J genes by comparing TCR nucleotide sequences with IMGT/GENE-DB human TR gene sequences. Using the TCRdist pipeline, a later analysis assigned CDR3 sequences along with most-parsimonious VDJ recombination scenarios. In a later analysis, every TCR beta chain was defined by the combination of its CDR3 amino acid sequence and its V-gene family, and reads without a unique V-gene family were dropped. As a way to deal with suspected cross-contamination and a sequencing artifact, a later analysis dropped 592 nucleotide sequences that were highly shared and had low generation probability. For each public chain, a later analysis derived a clonal expansion index from normalized ranks of inferred template counts within each repertoire. Generation probabilities in a later analysis came from a VDJ recombination model fitted to out-of-frame rearrangements, and those results were checked against IGoR. In a later analysis, hypergeometric tests were used to score TCR-TCR, TCR-HLA and TCR-CMV co-occurrence, with a repertoire-size bias correction applied to TCR pairs. False discovery rates were estimated in a later analysis by permuting HLA or CMV assignments 20 times. In a later analysis, co-occurring TCRs were grouped using DBSCAN, and TCRdist sequence similarity was added for clustering within HLA-allele-positive subsets. Co-occurrence clustering excluded repertoires with fewer than 30,000 or more than 120,000 public chains, plus five with anomalous nucleotide sharing. TCRdb provides this immuneACCESS table in a form limited to in-frame rearrangements. Some clones are lacking; in checked studies, under half of them reflect an unresolved V gene, and why the rest are absent is not known. V, J and clone size derive from that table, while D and trimming were established from the DNA sequence. In all, the sample holds about 140,000 clones, and almost 80% of those were seen once. Approximately 0.9% of the sample is in the top ten clones.

The cohort comprised approximately 700 healthy bone marrow donors. All cohort members were sampled while nominally healthy, although unrecorded immune exposures were likely present. The donor was CMV seronegative and belonged to the group of 352 seronegative cohort members. A peripheral blood sample was collected from each donor, and TCR beta sequencing was performed on peripheral blood mononuclear cells. Genomic DNA extraction from the blood cell samples was performed with the Qiagen DNeasy Blood Extraction Kit. As for this clone: The target of this receptor is not known. It has no much larger one-base neighbor in the sample; base qualities were not kept.

Sequencing input: PBMCs. This receptor was taken from a man in his late teens or twenties in good health and CMV-seronegative.

The DNA sequence is TGCAGCGTTGAAGATCTGGCGGGTTCCTCCTACGAGCAGTACTTC. Its amino acids are CSVEDLAGSSYEQYF. The rearrangement joined TRBV29-1 to TRBJ2-7; TRBD2 is a weak D gene call, 5 bases matching. The CDR3 spans 15 residues, from the cysteine through the phenylalanine. The entry retains the CDR3 DNA only, 45 bases that are in frame from base 1. CDR1 and CDR2, per the germline V gene, are SQVTM and ANQGSEA. V is shortened by 0 bases, J by 0 bases, and the region joining them spans 12 bases.